This entry describes one T cell receptor beta chain. This sample is drawn from a study of OX40 agonist ivuxolimab in advanced cancers. Study at large: Averaging 60 years in age, with a range of about 20 to 90, the cohort was 82.7% male.

CDR1 is MDHEN, CDR2 SYDVKM, per germline. This CDR3 contains 13 residues. Trimming took 6 bases from V and 4 from J, leaving 13 bases between them. TCRdb's copy holds only in-frame clones and misses some; the assay was immunoSEQ multiplex PCR. The sample has 60,000 to 80,000 clones; 75% to 90% are singletons. The cohort excluded patients with autoimmune disease history or systemic immunosuppression. The sequence was obtained from an adult with an advanced solid tumor such as melanoma, head and neck, liver or kidney cancer. The V and J genes are TRBV28 and TRBJ2-7; D may be TRBD1 (5 bases). The starting material was CD4+ or CD8+ T cells sorted from blood, obtained in a trial of the OX40 agonist ivuxolimab. CDR3 DNA sequence: TGTGCCAGCAGGGGGCAGGTCTTATACGAGCAGTACTTC. As protein: CASRGQVLYEQYF.